The 3 T cell receptor beta chains listed next were all sequenced from one sample in a study of CD8+ T cells in alopecia areata. Reverse transcribed after extraction, RNA yielded cDNA as the sequencing template. Repertoires were generated with immunoSEQ multiplex PCR, while TCRdb's copy carries only in-frame clones and drops some. This sample has 200,000 to 250,000 clones, with under 70% found just once. Treatment here: oral pan-JAK inhibitor, 5-10 mg twice daily. The specimen was CD4+ T cells sorted from blood, collected at approximately week 42, from a patient treated with tofacitinib. The receptors were gathered from a human donor with alopecia areata.

The chain combines TRBV5-6 with TRBJ1-2; D remains ambiguous. In germline, CDR1 is SGHDT, CDR2 YYEEEE. The CDR3 runs 14 residues. The germline V and J ends were trimmed by 4 bases and 2 bases, with 12 bases remaining between them. The CDR3: CASSRRTRNYGYTF. CDR3 sequence (DNA): TGTGCCAGCAGCAGGCGGACGAGGAACTATGGCTACACCTTC.

The chain employs TRBV5-1 and TRBJ2-2; TRBD1 matches at 7 bases. The germline CDR1 and CDR2 sequences are SGHRS and YFSETQ. This CDR3 is built from 16 residues. V lost 3 bases, J lost 0 bases, and 5 bases stayed unmatched. CDR3 protein: CASSSTGTANTGELFF. The CDR3 DNA follows: TGCGCCAGCAGCTCTACCGGGACAGCGAACACCGGGGAGCTGTTTTTT.

The genes are TRBV27 and TRBJ2-6, with TRBD2 matching over 8 bases. Looked up from germline, CDR1 is MNHEY and CDR2 is SMNVEV (reference sequence). With V trimmed by 4 bases and J by 2 bases, 7 bases remained unmatched. This CDR3 has 17 residues. The CDR3 loop reads CASSSHLRGAGANVLTF. CDR3 DNA: TGTGCCAGCAGTTCTCACTTGCGGGGGGCTGGGGCCAACGTCCTGACTTTC.